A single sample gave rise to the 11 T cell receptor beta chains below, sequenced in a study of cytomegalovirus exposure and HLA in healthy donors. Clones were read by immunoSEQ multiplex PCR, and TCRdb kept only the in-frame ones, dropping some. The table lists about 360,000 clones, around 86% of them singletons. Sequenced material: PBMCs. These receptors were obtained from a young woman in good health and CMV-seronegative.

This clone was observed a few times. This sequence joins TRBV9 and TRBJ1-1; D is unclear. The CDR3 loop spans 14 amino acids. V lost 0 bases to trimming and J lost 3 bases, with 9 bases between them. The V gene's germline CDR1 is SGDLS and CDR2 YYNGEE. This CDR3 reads CASSVGGPDTEAFF. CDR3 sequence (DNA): TGTGCCAGCAGCGTAGGAGGGCCGGACACTGAAGCTTTCTTT.

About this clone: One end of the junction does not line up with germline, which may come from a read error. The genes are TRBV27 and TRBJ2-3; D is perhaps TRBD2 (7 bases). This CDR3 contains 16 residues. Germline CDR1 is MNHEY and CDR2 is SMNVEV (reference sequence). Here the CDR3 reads CASSFSGGAGTDTQYF. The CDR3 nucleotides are TGCGCCAGCAGTTTTTCTGGGGGGGCCGGCACAGATACGCAGTATTTT.

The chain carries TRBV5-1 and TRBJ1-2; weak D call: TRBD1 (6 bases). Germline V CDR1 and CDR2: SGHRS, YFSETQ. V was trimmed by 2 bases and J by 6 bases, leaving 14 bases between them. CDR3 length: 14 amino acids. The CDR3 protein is CASSLRQVIDGYTF. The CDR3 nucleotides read TGCGCCAGCAGCTTAAGACAGGTTATCGATGGCTACACCTTC.

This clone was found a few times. For the CDR3, the DNA is TGCGCCAGCAGTCCCGCTAGCGGATCGCTCGGGGAGCTGTTTTTT. It codes for CASSPASGSLGELFF. The rearrangement links TRBV10-1 to TRBJ2-2; 7 nucleotides match TRBD2. Germline V gene data show CDR1 as WNHNN and CDR2 as SYGVQD (reference sequence). The CDR3 covers 15 residues. After removal of 5 bases from V and 7 bases from J, the junction contained 10 bases not matched to a gene.

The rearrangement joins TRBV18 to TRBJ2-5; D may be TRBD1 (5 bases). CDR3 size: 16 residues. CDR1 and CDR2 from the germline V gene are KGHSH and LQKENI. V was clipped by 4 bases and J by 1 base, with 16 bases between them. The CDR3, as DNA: TGTGCCAGCTCACTTGAGCGCATAGGGGCCCAAGAGACCCAGTACTTC. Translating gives CASSLERIGAQETQYF.

CDR3 amino acids: CASSPLQGAGETQYF. In DNA form, the CDR3 reads TGTGCCAGCTCACCGTTACAGGGGGCAGGAGAGACCCAGTACTTC. V is TRBV18 and J is TRBJ2-5; 9 bases match TRBD1. The V gene's germline CDR1 is KGHSH and CDR2 LQKENI. Trimming removed 3 bases from V and 4 bases from J; junction bases left unmatched: 6. The CDR3 extends over 15 amino acids.

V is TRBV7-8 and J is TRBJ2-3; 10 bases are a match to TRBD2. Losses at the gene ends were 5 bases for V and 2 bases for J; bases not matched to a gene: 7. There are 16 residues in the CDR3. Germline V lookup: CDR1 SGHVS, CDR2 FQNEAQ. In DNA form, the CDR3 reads TGTGCCAGCAGCGAACGACTAGCGGGCTTCACAGATACGCAGTATTTT. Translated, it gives CASSERLAGFTDTQYF.

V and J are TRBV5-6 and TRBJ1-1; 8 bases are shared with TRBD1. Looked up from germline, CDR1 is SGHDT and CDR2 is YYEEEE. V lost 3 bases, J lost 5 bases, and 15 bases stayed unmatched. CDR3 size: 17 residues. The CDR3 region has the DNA TGTGCCAGCAGCTATCGACAGGGGATGCTCCCGCAGACTGAAGCTTTCTTT. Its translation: CASSYRQGMLPQTEAFF.

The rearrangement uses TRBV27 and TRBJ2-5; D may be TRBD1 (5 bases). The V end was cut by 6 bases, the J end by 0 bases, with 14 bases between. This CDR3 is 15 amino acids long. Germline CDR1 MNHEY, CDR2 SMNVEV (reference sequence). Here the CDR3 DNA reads TGTGCCAGCAGGGTTCAGGGTCCAAACCAAGAGACCCAGTACTTC. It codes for CASRVQGPNQETQYF.

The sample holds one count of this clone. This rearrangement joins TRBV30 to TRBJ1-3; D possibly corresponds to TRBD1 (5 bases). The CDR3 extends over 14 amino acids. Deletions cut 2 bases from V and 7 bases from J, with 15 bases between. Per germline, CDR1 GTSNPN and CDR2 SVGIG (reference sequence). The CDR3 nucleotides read TGTGCCTGGAGTTTCGGGACTCTAAGGAACACCATATATTTT. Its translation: CAWSFGTLRNTIYF.

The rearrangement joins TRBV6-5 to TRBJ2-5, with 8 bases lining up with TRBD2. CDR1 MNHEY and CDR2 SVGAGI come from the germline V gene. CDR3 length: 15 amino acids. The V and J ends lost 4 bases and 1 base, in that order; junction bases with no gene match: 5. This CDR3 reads CASSSAGASQETQYF. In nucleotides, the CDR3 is TGTGCCAGCAGTTCAGCGGGGGCTAGCCAAGAGACCCAGTACTTC.